This T cell receptor (beta chain) was obtained from a study of T cell repertoires in cytomegalovirus infection. In the study overall: Both CMV infection and a matching HLA type were indicated by public TCR beta signatures. General study points: Dominant in the ex vivo response were TCR beta clonotypes restricted by HLA-C and specific for CMV.

Comments on this clonotype: Its antigen is not known.

The CDR3 is 15 amino acids. V was trimmed by 0 bases and J by 4 bases, leaving 13 bases between them. Germline-derived CDR1 and CDR2 are SGHRS and YFSETQ. TCRdb recomputed calls from the reads with MiXCR, one row per CDR3 protein. Of approximately 1,000,000 distinct CDR3 sequences listed, approximately 33% were seen once; the top ten hold around an eighth. This sequence originates from a human donor in good health (CMV status not recorded). Some clones in this sample may be carry-over from other donors' samples. The starting material was cultured CD8+ T cells from PBMCs, obtained from culture after CMV antigen stimulation. The chain couples TRBV5-1 to TRBJ1-2; no definite D call. The DNA of the CDR3 is TGCGCCAGCAGCTTGGAACTCGGGGATTCCTATGGCTACACCTTC. It is translated as CASSLELGDSYGYTF.